These T cell receptor beta chains were read from a single sample in a study of cytomegalovirus exposure and HLA in healthy donors. TCRdb's copy holds only in-frame clones and misses some; the assay was immunoSEQ multiplex PCR. The profile shows 140,000 or so clones, roughly 70% of them singletons. Source material: PBMCs. The receptor source for this set is a man between 18 and 29 years old in good health and CMV-seropositive. Each CDR3 is given with its conserved first and last residue. Expanded clones are given a class, and other clones once, few, many or no size at all.

TRBJ2-1 | - | TRBV9 | CASTLGGSSYNEQFF
TRBJ2-5 | - | TRBV29-1 | CSFRAGGETQYF
TRBJ1-4 | few | TRBV19 | CASSIAREKLFF
TRBJ2-7 | - | TRBV9 | CASGSGYEQYF
TRBJ2-7 | - | TRBV9 | CASSVGLGSGSNEQYF
TRBJ1-2 | few | TRBV28 | CASSLGGGRYTF
TRBJ2-3 | once | TRBV5-1 | CASSSRGSGSPTDTQYF
TRBJ2-5 | - | TRBV7-6 | CASSFGTGLQETQYF
TRBJ2-7 | - | TRBV4-3 | CASSQARDLHYEQYF
TRBJ2-7 | - | TRBV7-3 | CASSLSDKDYEQYF
TRBJ2-1 | - | TRBV25-1 | CASRGSYNEQFF
TRBJ1-1 | - | TRBV28 | CASIKISGVSNTEAFF
TRBJ1-5 | - | TRBV19 | CASSFSRHSNQPQHF
TRBJ2-7 | - | TRBV6-5 | CASSYVGVHEQYF
TRBJ1-1 | - | TRBV19 | CASSMDRVNTEAFF
TRBJ2-5 | few | TRBV15 | CATSREAGQETQYF
TRBJ2-7 | - | TRBV5-1 | CASSWGGLAHYEQYF
TRBJ2-3 | few | TRBV4-3 | CASSQDLTSGTYTDTQYF
TRBJ1-4 | - | TRBV4-2 | CASSQVPIGEATNEKLFF
TRBJ2-5 | - | TRBV5-1 | CASSLGNPGETQYF
TRBJ2-2 | - | TRBV18 | CASSPRWEDTGELFF
TRBJ2-7 | once | TRBV10-1 | CASSESTLSPRQGVYEQYF
TRBJ2-7 | - | TRBV5-1 | CASSLRFGGYYEQYF
TRBJ1-1 | - | TRBV15 | CATRPTGGRLNTEAFF
TRBJ1-1 | - | TRBV12-2 | CASRPRQEPEAFF
TRBJ1-2 | - | TRBV29-1 | CSVERGGGSNYGYTF
TRBJ2-7 | - | TRBV7-6 | CASSLETPAYEQYF
TRBJ2-5 | - | TRBV5-4 | CASSPRGDETQYF
TRBJ2-7 | few | TRBV5-6 | CASSPRQAYEQYF
TRBJ2-1 | - | TRBV19 | CASSISRLEQFF
TRBJ2-7 | once | TRBV6-1 | CASTPTGDSYEQYF
TRBJ2-7 | - | TRBV9 | CASSVWDRGGEQYF
TRBJ2-4 | - | TRBV6-6 | CASTKQGEDIQYF
TRBJ2-1 | - | TRBV7-3 | CASSRAGEVNEQFF
TRBJ2-7 | - | TRBV27 | CASSSTWDRGREQYF
TRBJ1-2 | - | TRBV28 | CASSPTPTASYGYTF
TRBJ2-7 | - | TRBV28 | CASISGGEGAYEQYF
TRBJ1-2 | - | TRBV25-1 | CASSQTNYGYTF
TRBJ2-5 | once | TRBV7-9 | CASSFQVGEETQYF
TRBJ1-1 | few | TRBV6-1 | CASSEIPGNTEAFF
TRBJ2-2 | - | TRBV9 | CASSAGLAGVSGELFF
TRBJ1-1 | - | TRBV5-1 | CASSSGRGEAFF
TRBJ2-5 | few | TRBV4-2 | CASSQGLGQGFETQYF
TRBJ2-7 | once | TRBV19 | CASSIDLGTGLAEQYF
TRBJ2-7 | - | TRBV30 | CAWGSIPGYEQYF
TRBJ1-1 | - | TRBV9 | CASSVGTGGFTEAFF
TRBJ2-5 | once | TRBV27 | CASSLLAGGLGETQYF
TRBJ1-1 | - | TRBV12-5 | CASGWVRTGGEETEAFF
TRBJ2-7 | - | TRBV7-2 | CASSPNQTGEQYF
TRBJ1-2 | few | TRBV29-1 | CSGWGGGNYGYTF
TRBJ2-7 | - | TRBV7-8 | CASSLSRQGAGEQYF
TRBJ2-7 | - | TRBV28 | CATRQGSYEQYF
TRBJ2-3 | - | TRBV7-3 | CASSLLGALDTQYF
TRBJ2-3 | few | TRBV11-3 | CARHPGTSTDTQYF
TRBJ2-1 | - | TRBV11-2 | CASSKLAGAANEQFF
TRBJ1-4 | - | TRBV28 | CASTSTGSYEKLFF
TRBJ2-2 | - | TRBV7-2 | CASSLGDRGTGELFF
TRBJ2-1 | - | TRBV7-9 | CASSLGQGSYNEQFF
TRBJ1-2 | - | TRBV28 | CASSSPGQGNYGYTF
TRBJ1-1 | - | TRBV7-2 | CASRLTGNTEAFF